The 2 T cell receptor beta chains in this list originate from one sample, sequenced in a study of cytomegalovirus exposure and HLA in healthy donors. The PCR was carried out with 60 Vbeta primers and 13 Jbeta primers. Some clones are missing from TCRdb's copy, which holds only in-frame ones; the method was immunoSEQ multiplex PCR. The table includes some 44,000 clones, approximately 90% detected once. The sequenced sample was PBMCs. The receptor source for this set is a woman aged 40-49 years in good health and CMV-seropositive.

This clone was observed a single time. The chain employs TRBV19 and TRBJ2-7; D gene ambiguous. Deletions cut 5 bases from V and 3 bases from J, with 20 bases between. Germline CDR1 LNHDA, CDR2 SQIVND (reference sequence). CDR3 size: 16 residues. CDR3 sequence: CASSSSNRAYDYEQYF. DNA of the CDR3: TGTGCCAGTAGTTCGAGCAATCGAGCCTACGACTACGAGCAGTACTTC. Together with reference TRBV19 and TRBJ2-7, the CDR3 gives the full variable domain: DGGITQSPKYLFRKEGQNVTLSCEQNLNHDAMYWYRQDPGQGLRLIYYSQIVNDFQKGDIAEGYSVSREKKESFPLTVTSAQKNPTAFYLCASSSSNRAYDYEQYFGPGTRLTVT.

The chain carries TRBV19 and TRBJ2-3; TRBD1 agrees at 7 bases. This CDR3 has 15 amino acids. The V and J ends lost 7 bases and 3 bases, in that order; junction bases with no gene match: 10. Germline loops: CDR1 LNHDA, CDR2 SQIVND (reference sequence). The CDR3 sequence is CASTMLGQITDTQYF. The CDR3 bases are TGTGCCAGTACGATGCTGGGACAGATAACAGATACGCAGTATTTT.